Presented here are 22 T cell receptor beta chains from one specimen sequenced in a study of blood T cell repertoires in COVID-19. TCRdb's table, derived via immunoSEQ multiplex PCR, lists solely in-frame clones and lacks some. The sample has 250,000 to 300,000 clones, almost 85% seen once. Input material: peripheral blood. Receptors were obtained from a man in his forties or fifties with active or convalescent COVID-19.

The CDR3 loop reads CAWSPLAGNTDTQYF. The CDR3 DNA reads as TGTGCCTGGAGTCCCCTAGCGGGAAACACAGATACGCAGTATTTT. The genes are TRBV30 and TRBJ2-3, with 9 bases aligning to TRBD2. The CDR3 is 15 residues long. Germline V CDR1 and CDR2: GTSNPN, SVGIG (reference sequence). After removal of 2 bases from V and 2 bases from J, the junction contained 5 bases not matched to a gene.

The V and J genes are TRBV7-2 and TRBJ2-7; perhaps TRBD2 as D (5 bases). The CDR3 has 15 residues. With 4 bases removed from V and 4 bases from J, the gap between germline ends came to 17 bases. The V gene's germline CDR1 is SGHTA and CDR2 FQGNSA. CDR3 sequence (DNA): TGTGCCAGCAGCTCCGGTCCGGGGTCCCAATACGAGCAGTACTTC. It encodes CASSSGPGSQYEQYF. Full variable domain (rest looked up from reference TRBV7-2 and TRBJ2-7): GAGVSQSPSNKVTEKGKDVELRCDPISGHTALYWYRQSLGQGLEFLIYFQGNSAPDKSGLPSDRFSAERTGGSVSTLTIQRTQQEDSAVYLCASSSGPGSQYEQYFGPGTRLTVT.

This sequence joins TRBV29-1 and TRBJ2-3; possible D gene TRBD2, 6 bases. Germline assignment: CDR1 SQVTM and CDR2 ANQGSEA. Trimming removed 7 bases from V and 0 bases from J, with 17 bases in between. The CDR3 has 15 amino acids. The CDR3 DNA reads TGCAGCGCCGTTAGGGTCGGACTAAGCACAGATACGCAGTATTTT. This codes for CSAVRVGLSTDTQYF.

CDR3 DNA: TGTGCCAGCAGTTCCAACCGGGGACTAGCTGAGCAGTTCTTC. Protein product: CASSSNRGLAEQFF. The V call is TRBV6-2 or TRBV6-3, the J call TRBJ2-1; TRBD2 matches 9 bases. The V and J ends lost 4 bases and 9 bases, in that order; junction bases with no gene match: 7. CDR3 length: 14 residues. Germline V gives CDR1 MNHEY, CDR2 SVGEGT.

The rearrangement uses TRBV28 and TRBJ1-3, with D unresolved. Germline CDR1 reads MDHEN; CDR2 reads SYDVKM. The germline V and J ends were trimmed by 6 bases and 0 bases, with 15 bases remaining between them. The CDR3 is 16 residues long. The CDR3 nucleotides read TGTGCCAGCAGCTTAGGGCCACTCGCCTCTGGAAACACCATATATTTT. This encodes CASSLGPLASGNTIYF.

The genes are TRBV19 and TRBJ1-1; D might be TRBD1 (5 bases). V dropped 6 bases and J dropped 2 bases, with 16 bases sitting between them. Germline V CDR1 and CDR2: LNHDA, SQIVND (reference sequence). CDR3 length equals 15 residues. The CDR3 loop reads CASRQIGRTNTEAFF. The CDR3 DNA is TGTGCCAGTAGACAAATCGGACGGACAAACACTGAAGCTTTCTTT.

The chain links TRBV30 to TRBJ1-1; unclear D gene. V was cut by 1 base and J by 1 base, with 13 bases left in between. The CDR3 loop spans 15 amino acids. Per the germline V gene, CDR1 is GTSNPN and CDR2 is SVGIG (reference sequence). CDR3 region: CAWSAPGNTNTEAFF. DNA for the CDR3: TGTGCCTGGAGTGCCCCGGGGAACACGAACACTGAAGCTTTCTTT. Full variable domain (remainder filled in from reference TRBV30 and TRBJ1-1): SQTIHQWPATLVQPVGSPLSLECTVEGTSNPNLYWYRQAAGRGLQLLFYSVGIGQISSEVPQNLSASRPQDRQFILSSKKLLLSDSGFYLCAWSAPGNTNTEAFFGQGTRLTVV.

As for this clone: At the DNA level, this CDR3 is encoded by other sequences in the same sample as well. This chain links TRBV30 with TRBJ2-7; 7 bases match TRBD1. V lost 0 bases and J lost 4; bases outside the gene matches: 3. This CDR3 is built from 13 residues. Germline lookup yields CDR1 GTSNPN and CDR2 SVGIG (reference sequence). The CDR3 region has the DNA TGTGCCTGGAGTGTAGGCAGGGGGTACGAGCAGTACTTC. Its translation is CAWSVGRGYEQYF.

The chain employs TRBV5-8 and TRBJ2-7; D is ambiguous. Germline assignment: CDR1 SGHTS and CDR2 YDEGEE. The CDR3 spans 14 residues. Between the trimmed V and J ends, which lost 0 bases and 6 bases, there was a span of 13 bases. CDR3 nucleotides: TGTGCCAGCAGCTTGGGGCCGCTGTTCAGCGAGCAGTACTTC. Translated, it gives CASSLGPLFSEQYF.

The V and J genes are TRBV12-5 and TRBJ1-2; D may be TRBD1 (5 bases). This CDR3 spans 15 amino acids. V shed 0 bases and J shed 3 bases, with 11 bases lying between them. Germline CDR1 is LGHNT and CDR2 is FRNRAP. The chain's CDR3 is CASGLVRGADYGYTF. CDR3 DNA: TGTGCTAGTGGTTTGGTACGTGGGGCTGACTATGGCTACACCTTC. The complete variable domain, with remaining parts taken from reference TRBV12-5 and TRBJ1-2, reads DARVTQTPRHKVTEMGQEVTMRCQPILGHNTVFWYRQTMMQGLELLAYFRNRAPLDDSGMPKDRFSAEMPDATLATLKIQPSEPRDSAVYFCASGLVRGADYGYTFGSGTRLTVV.

This rearrangement joins TRBV5-1 to TRBJ1-2, with 8 bases lining up with TRBD1. The V and J ends lost 0 bases and 4 bases, in that order; junction bases with no gene match: 5. This CDR3 region has 15 residues. Germline V lookup: CDR1 SGHRS, CDR2 YFSETQ. In nucleotides, the CDR3 is TGCGCCAGCAGCTTGGCCCCAGGGGGCGTCTATGGCTACACCTTC. Protein product: CASSLAPGGVYGYTF.

The chain joins TRBV7-8 to TRBJ1-2; unclear D gene. Germline values: CDR1 SGHVS, CDR2 FQNEAQ. Trimming took off 5 bases at V and 5 bases at J, with 12 bases between the two ends. The CDR3 extends over 13 amino acids. The CDR3 protein is CASSQHAGYGYTF. CDR3 DNA: TGTGCCAGCAGCCAACACGCGGGTTATGGCTACACCTTC.

This chain joins TRBV5-1 and TRBJ2-2; 11 bases fit TRBD2. Losses at the gene ends were 2 bases for V and 3 bases for J; bases not matched to a gene: 18. Germline V gene data show CDR1 as SGHRS and CDR2 as YFSETQ. The CDR3 length is 21 residues. The CDR3: CASSLKVPDPRLAGHTGELFF. As DNA, the CDR3 is TGCGCCAGCAGCTTAAAAGTACCAGACCCCCGACTAGCGGGACACACCGGGGAGCTGTTTTTT.

This clone was recorded a few times. This chain links TRBV4-2 with TRBJ2-7; D not resolved. Germline V lookup: CDR1 LGHNA, CDR2 YNFKEQ. Between the trimmed V and J ends, which lost 4 bases and 6 bases, there was a span of 13 bases. The CDR3 runs 13 residues. CDR3 nucleotides: TGTGCCAGCAGCCCGACTGGAGCTATCGAGCAGTACTTC. Translated, it gives CASSPTGAIEQYF.

There are a few counts of this clone. V usage is TRBV4-2 and J usage is TRBJ1-2; possible D gene TRBD1, 5 bases. The germline V gene has CDR1 LGHNA and CDR2 YNFKEQ. The CDR3 length is 16 residues. V dropped 3 bases and J dropped 0 bases, with 14 bases sitting between them. CDR3 coding DNA: TGTGCCAGCAGCCACACCAGACAGCGAGCTAACTATGGCTACACCTTC. Residues: CASSHTRQRANYGYTF.

The chain has TRBV28 and TRBJ1-1; D remains ambiguous. CDR1 is MDHEN and CDR2 is SYDVKM in the germline V gene. With 6 bases removed from V and 2 bases from J, the gap between germline ends came to 16 bases. The CDR3 is 15 residues long. For the CDR3, the DNA is TGTGCCAGCAGCCTCCTCGGGAGTGTAAACACTGAAGCTTTCTTT. Amino acids: CASSLLGSVNTEAFF.

The V and J genes are TRBV27 and TRBJ2-7, with D maybe TRBD1 (6 bases). The CDR3 is 15 amino acids. V was shortened by 5 bases and J by 0 bases, with 14 bases between the two germline ends. Germline CDR1 is MNHEY and CDR2 is SMNVEV (reference sequence). CDR3 coding DNA: TGTGCCAGCAGTCTGATGACAGGCAGCTCCTACGAGCAGTACTTC. Protein: CASSLMTGSSYEQYF.

The chain joins TRBV2 to TRBJ1-5; 9 nucleotides line up with TRBD1. V shed 5 bases and J 5 bases; nucleotides not matched to a gene: 1. CDR3 length equals 13 residues. Germline CDR1 is SNHLY and CDR2 is FYNNEI. The CDR3 loop is CASSWDRDQPQHF. CDR3 DNA: TGTGCCAGCAGTTGGGACAGGGATCAGCCCCAGCATTTT.

In DNA, the CDR3 is TGTGCCATCAGTGCGGGACTAGCGGGAGGGGTCGCCTACAATGAGCAGTTCTTC. This codes for CAISAGLAGGVAYNEQFF. The chain uses TRBV10-3 and TRBJ2-1; TRBD2 agrees at 16 bases. The CDR3 consists of 18 residues. Looked up from germline, CDR1 is ENHRY and CDR2 is SYGVKD. J lost 2 bases, V lost 4 bases, and 5 bases had no gene match.

The rearrangement links TRBV6-5 to TRBJ2-7, with 7 nucleotides matching TRBD2. With 6 bases clipped from V and 1 base from J, the junction kept 9 bases outside the gene matches. The CDR3 is made up of 15 amino acids. CDR1 and CDR2 (germline): MNHEY, SVGAGI. This chain's CDR3 is CASRLGGSISYEQYF. The CDR3 bases are TGTGCCAGCAGATTGGGCGGGAGTATATCCTACGAGCAGTACTTC.

The gene calls are TRBV11-2 and TRBJ2-3; no clear D gene. V shed 5 bases and J shed 0 bases, with 6 bases lying between them. Per germline, CDR1 SGHAT and CDR2 FQNNGV. The CDR3 loop spans 13 amino acids. The CDR3 bases are TGTGCCAGCAGCCCCCTGAGCACAGATACGCAGTATTTT. It yields the protein CASSPLSTDTQYF.

The chain recombines TRBV10-3 with TRBJ2-7; TRBD1 agrees at 7 bases. CDR3 length: 13 amino acids. Per the germline V gene, CDR1 is ENHRY and CDR2 is SYGVKD. V dropped 11 bases and J dropped 4; count of bases not matched to a gene: 11. The CDR3 sequence is CAVNRGSSYEQYF. CDR3 sequence (DNA): TGTGCCGTCAACAGGGGCTCCTCTTACGAGCAGTACTTC.